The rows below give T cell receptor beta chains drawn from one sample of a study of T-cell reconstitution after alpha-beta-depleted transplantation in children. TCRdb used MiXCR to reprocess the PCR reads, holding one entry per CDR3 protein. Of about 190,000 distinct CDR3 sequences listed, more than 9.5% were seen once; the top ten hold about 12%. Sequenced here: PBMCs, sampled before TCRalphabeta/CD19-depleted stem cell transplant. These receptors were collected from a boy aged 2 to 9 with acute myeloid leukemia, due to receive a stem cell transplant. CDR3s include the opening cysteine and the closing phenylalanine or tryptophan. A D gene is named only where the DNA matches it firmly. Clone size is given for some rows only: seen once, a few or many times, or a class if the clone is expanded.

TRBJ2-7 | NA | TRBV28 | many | TGTGCCAGCACCGAAGTGACAGGCCCGCGTCCCTACGAGCAGTACTTC | CASTEVTGPRPYEQYF
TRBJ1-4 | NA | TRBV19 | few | TGTGCCAGTAAAGGAGAAAAACTGTTTTTT | CASKGEKLFF
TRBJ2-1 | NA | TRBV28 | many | TGTGCCAGCAGCCCTCCTTGGGGGAGGGAGCAGTTCTTC | CASSPPWGREQFF
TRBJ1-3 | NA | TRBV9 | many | TGTGCCAGCAGCGTCGGACTAGGCTCTGGAAACACCATATATTTT | CASSVGLGSGNTIYF
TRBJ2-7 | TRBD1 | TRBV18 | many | TGTGCCAGCTCGACTCGTGACAGGGGCGAGCAGTACTTC | CASSTRDRGEQYF
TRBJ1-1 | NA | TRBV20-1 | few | TGCTGTGCTAGAGAGTCGGGGGGGTTAACGAACACTGAAGCTTTCTTT | CCARESGGLTNTEAFF
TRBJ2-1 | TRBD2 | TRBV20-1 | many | TGCAGTGCTAGTAGTTTCCTAGCGGGACACTACAATGAGCAGTTCTTC | CSASSFLAGHYNEQFF
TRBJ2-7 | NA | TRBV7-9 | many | TGTGCCAGCAGCCGGCGGGGACTCGACTACGAGCAGTACTTC | CASSRRGLDYEQYF
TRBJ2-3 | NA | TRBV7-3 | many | TGTGCCAGCAGCTTAGATACTACAGATACGCAGTATTTT | CASSLDTTDTQYF
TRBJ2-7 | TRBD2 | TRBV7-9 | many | TGTGCCAGCAGCCCCCCCCTAGCGGCAGTCCACGAGCAGTACTTC | CASSPPLAAVHEQYF
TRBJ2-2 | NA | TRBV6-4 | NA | TGTGCCAGCAGAATCGGGGGATCGAATCCGACCACCGGGGAGCTGTTTTTT | CASRIGGSNPTTGELFF
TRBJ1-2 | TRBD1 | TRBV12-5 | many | TGTGCTAGTGGTTTGGCCTCGGGACAGGGGATCTATGGCTACACCTTC | CASGLASGQGIYGYTF
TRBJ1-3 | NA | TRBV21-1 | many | TGTGCCAGCAGCAAAGGGGAGGGAGGGGCCTCTGGAAACACCATATATTTT | CASSKGEGGASGNTIYF
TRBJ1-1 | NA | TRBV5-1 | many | TGCGCCAGCAGCGAAAGCAGCTTTCTAGGGACTGAAGCTTTCTTT | CASSESSFLGTEAFF
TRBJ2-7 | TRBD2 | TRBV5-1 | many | TGCGCCAGCAGCCCCGGGACTAGCCTCCTGGAGCAGTACTTC | CASSPGTSLLEQYF
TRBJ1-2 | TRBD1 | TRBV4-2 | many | TGTGCCAGCAGCCAAGAGGACAGGGGAAGCTATGGCTACACCTTC | CASSQEDRGSYGYTF
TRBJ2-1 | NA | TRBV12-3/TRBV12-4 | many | TGTGCCAGCAGCCCCCTCACCGGTTTAGGGCAGTTCTTC | CASSPLTGLGQFF
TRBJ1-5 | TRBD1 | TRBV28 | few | TGTGCCAGCAGCCCATCGGACAGGGGGTATCAGCCCCAGCATTTT | CASSPSDRGYQPQHF
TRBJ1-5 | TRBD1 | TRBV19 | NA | TGTGCCAGTTCAGGGACAGGGGATAATCAGCCCCAGCATTTT | CASSGTGDNQPQHF
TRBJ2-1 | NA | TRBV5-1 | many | TGCGCCAGCAGCTTAGCGACCCGGGGATACAATGAGCAGTTCTTC | CASSLATRGYNEQFF